The entry that follows covers one T cell receptor (beta chain) sequence. J gave up 6 bases and V 6 bases, and 1 base lay outside the gene matches. CDR1 LGHDT and CDR2 YNNKEL come from the germline V gene (reference sequence). This CDR3 is built from 11 residues. Study processing details: The authors estimated nucleated cell counts from reference gene primer amplification. Method: immunoSEQ multiplex PCR; TCRdb's copy keeps in-frame clones and lacks some. V and J calls and clone size are copied from that table; D and trimming were computed from the DNA. The data contain about 180,000 clones, 84% of them singletons. These data belong to a study of blood T cell repertoires in COVID-19. Looking at the study overall: Acute and convalescent COVID-19 samples came from the United States, Italy and Spain. Nucleic acid was either cDNA or gDNA, and it came from T cells, B-cell-depleted T cells, or PBMCs.

Specimen: peripheral blood. The genes are TRBV3-1 (or the pseudogene TRBV3-2) and TRBJ1-2; 7 nucleotides match TRBD1. The clonotype comes from a human donor in a cohort sampled during active COVID-19. CDR3 sequence reads: CASRQGNGYTF. CDR3 nucleotides: TGTGCCAGCAGACAGGGGAATGGCTACACCTTC.